This record concerns one TCR beta chain sequence. The repertoire was sequenced with immunoSEQ multiplex PCR; TCRdb's copy has only in-frame clones and lacks some. The data contain about 320,000 clones, 88% of them seen just once; the ten biggest clones take up 1.5% to 2%. Seattle patients were enrolled during active infection and followed longitudinally. These data are taken from a study of blood T cell repertoires in COVID-19. Across the study: T cells, B-cell-depleted T cells, or PBMCs provided the cDNA or gDNA that served as material.

Germline V gene data show CDR1 as SGHTS and CDR2 as YDEGEE. V dropped 0 bases and J dropped 1; count of bases not matched to a gene: 4. The CDR3 contains 18 residues. This sequence was found in a woman aged 25 to 39 with COVID-19, enrolled during active disease. V and J are TRBV5-8 and TRBJ2-3; 14 nucleotides align to TRBD2. What was sequenced was peripheral blood. The CDR3 region has the DNA TGTGCCAGCAGCTTGGCCGGACTAGCGGGGGGAGGCACAGATACGCAGTATTTT. Residues: CASSLAGLAGGGTDTQYF.